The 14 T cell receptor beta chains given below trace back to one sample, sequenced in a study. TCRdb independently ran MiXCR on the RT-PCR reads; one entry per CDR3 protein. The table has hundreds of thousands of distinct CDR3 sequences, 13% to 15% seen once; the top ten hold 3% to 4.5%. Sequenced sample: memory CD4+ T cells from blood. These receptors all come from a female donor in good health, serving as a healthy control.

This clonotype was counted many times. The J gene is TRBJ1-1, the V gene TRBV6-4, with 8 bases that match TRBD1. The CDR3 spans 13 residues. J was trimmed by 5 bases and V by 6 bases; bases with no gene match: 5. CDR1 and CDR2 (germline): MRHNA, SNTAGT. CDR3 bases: TGTGCCAGCAGCCGGACAGGGACGACTGAAGCTTTCTTT. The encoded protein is CASSRTGTTEAFF.

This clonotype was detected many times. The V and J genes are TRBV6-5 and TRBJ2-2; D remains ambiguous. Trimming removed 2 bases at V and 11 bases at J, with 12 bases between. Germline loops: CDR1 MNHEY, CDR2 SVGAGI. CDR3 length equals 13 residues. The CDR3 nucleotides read TGTGCCAGCAGTTACGACCACCGAGGAGAGCTGTTTTTT. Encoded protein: CASSYDHRGELFF.

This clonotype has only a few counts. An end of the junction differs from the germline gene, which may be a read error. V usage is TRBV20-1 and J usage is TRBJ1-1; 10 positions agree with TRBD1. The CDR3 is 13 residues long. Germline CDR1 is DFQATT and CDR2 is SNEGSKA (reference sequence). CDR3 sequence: CSADRGGSGEAFF. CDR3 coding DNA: TGCAGTGCGGACAGGGGGGGATCAGGTGAAGCCTTCTTT.

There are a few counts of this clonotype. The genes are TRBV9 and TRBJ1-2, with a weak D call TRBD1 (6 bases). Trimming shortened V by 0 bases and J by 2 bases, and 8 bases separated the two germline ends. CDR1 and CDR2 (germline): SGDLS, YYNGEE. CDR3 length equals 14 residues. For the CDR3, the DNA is TGTGCCAGCAGCGTAGCAGGGGCGAACTATGGCTACACCTTC. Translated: CASSVAGANYGYTF.

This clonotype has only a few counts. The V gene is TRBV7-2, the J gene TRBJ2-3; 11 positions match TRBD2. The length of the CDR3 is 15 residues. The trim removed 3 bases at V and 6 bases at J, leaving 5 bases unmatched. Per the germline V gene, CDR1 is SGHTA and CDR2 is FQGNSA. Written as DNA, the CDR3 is TGTGCCAGCAGCTTTAGCGGGAGGGGGGGCGATACGCAGTATTTT. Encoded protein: CASSFSGRGGDTQYF. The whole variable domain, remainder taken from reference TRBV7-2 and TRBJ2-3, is GAGVSQSPSNKVTEKGKDVELRCDPISGHTALYWYRQSLGQGLEFLIYFQGNSAPDKSGLPSDRFSAERTGGSVSTLTIQRTQQEDSAVYLCASSFSGRGGDTQYFGPGTRLTVL.

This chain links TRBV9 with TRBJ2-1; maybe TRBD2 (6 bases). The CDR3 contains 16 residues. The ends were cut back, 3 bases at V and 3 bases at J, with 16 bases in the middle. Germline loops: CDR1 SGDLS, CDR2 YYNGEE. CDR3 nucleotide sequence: TGTGCCAGCAGCGCTCGGGGACTCTCACACTACAATGAGCAGTTCTTC. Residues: CASSARGLSHYNEQFF.

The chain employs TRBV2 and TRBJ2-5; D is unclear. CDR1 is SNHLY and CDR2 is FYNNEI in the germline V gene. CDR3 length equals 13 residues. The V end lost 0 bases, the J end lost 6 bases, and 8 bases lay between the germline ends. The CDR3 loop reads CASSEALPKTQYF. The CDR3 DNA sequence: TGTGCCAGCAGTGAAGCGCTTCCAAAGACCCAGTACTTC.

CDR3: CAWSALGLAEYNEQFF. The CDR3 bases are TGTGCCTGGAGTGCTCTGGGACTAGCGGAGTACAATGAGCAGTTCTTC. V is TRBV30 and J is TRBJ2-1; 11 nucleotides agree with TRBD2. Germline values: CDR1 GTSNPN, CDR2 SVGIG (reference sequence). The CDR3 runs to 16 residues. V shed 1 base and J 4 bases; nucleotides not matched to a gene: 6.

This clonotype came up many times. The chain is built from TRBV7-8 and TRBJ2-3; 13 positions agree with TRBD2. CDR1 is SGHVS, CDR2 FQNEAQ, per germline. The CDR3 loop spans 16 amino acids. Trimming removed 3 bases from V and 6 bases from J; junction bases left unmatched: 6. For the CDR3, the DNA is TGTGCCAGCAGCTTCCGGACTAGCGGGAGTAGGGATACGCAGTATTTT. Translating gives CASSFRTSGSRDTQYF.

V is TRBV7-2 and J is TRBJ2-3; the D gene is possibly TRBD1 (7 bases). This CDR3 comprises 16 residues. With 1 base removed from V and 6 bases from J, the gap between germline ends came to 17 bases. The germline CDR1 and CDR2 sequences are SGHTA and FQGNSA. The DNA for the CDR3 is TGTGCCAGCAGCTTAGGTCGCGGGACAGAATCGGATACGCAGTATTTT. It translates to CASSLGRGTESDTQYF.

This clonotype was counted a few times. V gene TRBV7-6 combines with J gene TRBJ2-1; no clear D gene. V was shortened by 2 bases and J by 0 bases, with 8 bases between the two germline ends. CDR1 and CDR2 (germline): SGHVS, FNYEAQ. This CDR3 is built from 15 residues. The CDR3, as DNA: TGTGCCAGCAGCTTACAGCCCTTCTCCTACAATGAGCAGTTCTTC. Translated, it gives CASSLQPFSYNEQFF.

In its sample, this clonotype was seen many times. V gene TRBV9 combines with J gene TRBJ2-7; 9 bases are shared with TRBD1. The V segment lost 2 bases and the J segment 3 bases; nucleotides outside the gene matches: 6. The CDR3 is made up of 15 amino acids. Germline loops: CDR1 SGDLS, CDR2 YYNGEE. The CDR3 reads CASSVNPGQGYEQYF. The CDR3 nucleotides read TGTGCCAGCAGCGTTAATCCGGGACAGGGCTACGAGCAGTACTTC.

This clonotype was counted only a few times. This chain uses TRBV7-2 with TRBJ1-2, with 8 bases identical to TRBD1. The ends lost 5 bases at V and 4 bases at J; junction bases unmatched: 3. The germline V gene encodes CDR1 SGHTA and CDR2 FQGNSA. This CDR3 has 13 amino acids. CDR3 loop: CASSKGTGYGYTF. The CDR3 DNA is TGTGCCAGCAGCAAAGGGACAGGCTATGGCTACACCTTC.

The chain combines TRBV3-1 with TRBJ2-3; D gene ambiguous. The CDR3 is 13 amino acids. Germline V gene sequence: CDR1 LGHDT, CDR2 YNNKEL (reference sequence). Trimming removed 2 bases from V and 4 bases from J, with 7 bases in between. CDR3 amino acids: CASSQRGADTQYF. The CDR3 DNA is TGTGCCAGCAGCCAAAGAGGCGCAGATACGCAGTATTTT.